Below, 4 T cell receptor beta chains from the same sample are listed, as sequenced in a study of blood T cell repertoires in COVID-19. The method was immunoSEQ multiplex PCR; TCRdb's version includes in-frame clones alone and lacks a portion of them. Among some 99,000 clones listed, about 90% were seen once. Material for sequencing was peripheral blood. These receptors were obtained from a man aged 65-85 years with acute or convalescent COVID-19.

The V and J genes are TRBV5-4 and TRBJ2-1, with D possibly TRBD2 on 6 matching bases. Trimming left V 2 bases short and J 9 bases short, with 18 bases between. Germline lookup yields CDR1 SGHNT and CDR2 YYREEE (reference sequence). This CDR3 has 15 amino acids. The DNA of the CDR3 is TGTGCCAGCAGCTTTCGGGGCGGGGAAGGGTCTGAGCAGTTCTTC. It translates to CASSFRGGEGSEQFF.

DNA of the CDR3: TGTGCCAGCAGCCTCGGCGGGGCCTCCTACGAGCAGTACTTC. Translation: CASSLGGASYEQYF. The chain employs TRBV6-5 and TRBJ2-7, with a possible D match to TRBD2 (6 bases). Germline V gene lookup returns CDR1 MNHEY and CDR2 SVGAGI. This CDR3 has 14 residues. Trimming removed 6 bases from V and 0 bases from J, with 12 bases in between.

The V gene is TRBV5-4, the J gene TRBJ2-5; D perhaps matches TRBD2 (6 bases). Per germline, CDR1 SGHNT and CDR2 YYREEE (reference sequence). V was cut by 0 bases and J by 2 bases, with 11 bases left in between. This CDR3 has 15 residues. The CDR3 loop is CASSLDGRLQETQYF. CDR3 nucleotides: TGTGCCAGCAGCTTGGATGGGAGGCTGCAAGAGACCCAGTACTTC.

V is TRBV19 and J is TRBJ2-3, with D unresolved. Germline V CDR1 and CDR2: LNHDA, SQIVND (reference sequence). The CDR3 totals 13 residues. The V and J ends lost 2 bases and 0 bases respectively, with 3 bases between them. CDR3 in amino acids: CASSIQSTDTQYF. The DNA of the CDR3 is TGTGCCAGTAGTATACAGAGCACAGATACGCAGTATTTT.